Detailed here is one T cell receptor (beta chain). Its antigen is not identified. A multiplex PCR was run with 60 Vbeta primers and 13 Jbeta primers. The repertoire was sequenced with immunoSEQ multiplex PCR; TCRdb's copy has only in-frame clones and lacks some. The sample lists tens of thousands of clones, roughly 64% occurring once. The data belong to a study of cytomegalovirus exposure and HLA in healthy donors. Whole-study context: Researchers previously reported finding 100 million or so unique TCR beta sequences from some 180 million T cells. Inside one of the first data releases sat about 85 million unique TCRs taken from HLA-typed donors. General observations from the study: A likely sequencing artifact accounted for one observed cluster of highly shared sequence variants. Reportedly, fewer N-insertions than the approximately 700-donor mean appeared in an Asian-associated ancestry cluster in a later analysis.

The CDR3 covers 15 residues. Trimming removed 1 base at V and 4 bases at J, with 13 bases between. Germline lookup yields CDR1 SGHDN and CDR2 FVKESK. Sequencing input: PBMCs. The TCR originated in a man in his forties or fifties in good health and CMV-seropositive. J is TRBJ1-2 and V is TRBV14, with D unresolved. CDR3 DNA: TGTGCCAGCAGCCAAGGTCCGGGTCCCCTCTATGGCTACACCTTC. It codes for CASSQGPGPLYGYTF. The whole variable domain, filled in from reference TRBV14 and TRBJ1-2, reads EAGVTQFPSHSVIEKGQTVTLRCDPISGHDNLYWYRRVMGKEIKFLLHFVKESKQDESGMPNNRFLAERTGGTYSTLKVQPAELEDSGVYFCASSQGPGPLYGYTFGSGTRLTVV.